The rows below give T cell receptor beta chains drawn from one sample of a study of cytomegalovirus exposure and HLA in healthy donors. Clones were read by immunoSEQ multiplex PCR, and TCRdb kept only the in-frame ones, dropping some. Among 130,000 to 150,000 clones listed, less than 85% were seen once. The sample taken for sequencing was PBMCs. These receptors were obtained from a man aged 35 to 55 in good health and CMV-seropositive. CDR3s include the opening cysteine and the closing phenylalanine or tryptophan. The D gene is left open where the match is weak. The size of a clone is reported for some rows only, either as once, few or many, or as a class for expanded clones.

d_gene	j_gene	abundance	v_gene	CDR3aa	CDR3nt
TRBD1	TRBJ2-2	-	TRBV5-1	CASSLGTGSGELFF	TGCGCCAGCAGCTTGGGGACAGGGTCCGGGGAGCTGTTTTTT
-	TRBJ1-5	once	TRBV7-2	CASSSWGSGQPQHF	TGTGCCAGCAGCTCCTGGGGTTCAGGGCAGCCCCAGCATTTT
TRBD1	TRBJ2-5	-	TRBV7-6	CASSLQQGEIDETQYF	TGTGCCAGCAGCTTGCAACAGGGGGAAATCGACGAGACCCAGTACTTC
-	TRBJ1-1	-	TRBV6-4	CASSIQVNTEAFF	TGTGCCAGCAGTATACAGGTGAACACTGAAGCTTTCTTT
-	TRBJ2-7	once	TRBV18	CASSHQGQGVYEQYF	TGTGCCAGCTCACACCAGGGGCAGGGAGTCTACGAGCAGTACTTC
-	TRBJ2-6	-	TRBV29-1	CSVQAGAGANVLTF	TGCAGCGTCCAGGCCGGGGCTGGGGCCAACGTCCTGACTTTC
-	TRBJ1-5	-	TRBV30	CAWSAGGAAGPQHF	TGTGCCTGGAGTGCGGGGGGGGCCGCGGGGCCCCAGCATTTT
-	TRBJ1-4	-	TRBV6-6	CASQVGGSKLFF	TGTGCCAGCCAAGTGGGAGGCTCAAAACTGTTTTTT
TRBD1	TRBJ2-7	few	TRBV11-2	CASSLGHRGSSYEQYF	TGTGCCAGCAGCTTAGGCCACAGGGGGTCCTCCTACGAGCAGTACTTC
-	TRBJ1-6	-	TRBV7-9	CASTGEGGNSPLHF	TGTGCCAGCACAGGGGAGGGAGGGAATTCACCCCTCCACTTT
-	TRBJ1-3	-	TRBV27	CASSSRGTGNTIYF	TGTGCCAGCAGTTCAAGGGGTACCGGAAACACCATATATTTT
TRBD1	TRBJ1-2	-	TRBV4-3	CASSQDFPRDSDYGYTF	TGCGCCAGCAGCCAAGACTTCCCCCGGGACAGCGACTATGGCTACACCTTC
-	TRBJ1-1	-	TRBV7-9	CASSLVGSEAFF	TGTGCCAGCAGCTTAGTGGGCTCTGAAGCTTTCTTT
TRBD1	TRBJ2-7	once	TRBV7-2	CASIGQGTRQYF	TGTGCCAGCATTGGACAGGGAACAAGGCAGTACTTC
TRBD1	TRBJ2-7	few	TRBV2	CAIEADRGVQYF	TGTGCCATAGAGGCGGACAGGGGGGTGCAGTACTTC
TRBD2	TRBJ2-1	-	TRBV18	CASSPLLAGAGTPPYNEQFF	TGTGCCAGCTCACCACTTCTAGCGGGGGCCGGAACCCCACCCTACAATGAGCAGTTCTTC
-	TRBJ2-3	-	TRBV6-1	CASSGWGNQGFADTQYF	TGTGCCAGCAGTGGGTGGGGGAATCAGGGGTTTGCAGATACGCAGTATTTT
-	TRBJ2-1	-	TRBV5-6	CASSLGLVLVF	TGTGCCAGCAGCTTGGGACTAGTTCTGGTCTTC
TRBD1	TRBJ2-1	-	TRBV7-2	CASSIGGQGLYNEQFF	TGTGCCAGCAGCATAGGGGGACAGGGGCTCTACAATGAGCAGTTCTTC
TRBD1	TRBJ2-1	few	TRBV10-3	CAISDPRDRVHNEQFF	TGTGCCATCAGTGACCCCCGGGACAGGGTCCACAATGAGCAGTTCTTC